This T cell receptor (beta chain) derives from a study of cytomegalovirus exposure and HLA in healthy donors. Overall study context: Out of about 360 genotyped donors, about 76% belonged to the Caucasian-associated ancestry cluster.

As regards this clone: Its antigen remains unknown.

With 60 Vbeta and 13 Jbeta primers, the PCR was carried out. Measured with immunoSEQ multiplex PCR; TCRdb has only the in-frame clones, and not every one. Of tens of thousands of clones detected, around 67% appear once; the ten largest clones hold under 7.5%. The V gene's germline CDR1 is SGHTA and CDR2 FQGTGA. CDR3 length: 13 amino acids. With 3 bases clipped from V and 5 bases from J, the junction kept 2 bases outside the gene matches. Findings and caveats of the study: Later, an analysis found that common viral pathogens appeared to be linked with several of the most significant clusters. Sequencing likely caused a cluster of highly shared sequence variants.

Sequences were obtained from PBMCs. The clonotype originates from a woman aged 45 to 65 in good health and CMV-seropositive. This chain links TRBV7-3 with TRBJ1-1; 8 nucleotides line up with TRBD1. The CDR3 region is CASSFQGATEAFF. The CDR3 coding sequence is TGTGCCAGCAGCTTCCAGGGGGCAACTGAAGCTTTCTTT.